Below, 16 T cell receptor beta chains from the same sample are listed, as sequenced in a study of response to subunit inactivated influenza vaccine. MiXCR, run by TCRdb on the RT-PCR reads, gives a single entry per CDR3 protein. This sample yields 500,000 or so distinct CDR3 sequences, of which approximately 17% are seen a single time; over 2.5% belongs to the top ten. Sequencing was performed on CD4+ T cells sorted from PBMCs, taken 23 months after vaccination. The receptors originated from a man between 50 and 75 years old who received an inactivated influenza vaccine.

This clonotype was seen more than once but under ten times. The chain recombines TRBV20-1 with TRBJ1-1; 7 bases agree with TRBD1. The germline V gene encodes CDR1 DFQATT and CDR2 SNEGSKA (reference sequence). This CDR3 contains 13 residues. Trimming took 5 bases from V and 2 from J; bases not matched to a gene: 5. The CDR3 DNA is TGCAGTGCTCAGGGGGGGGTAAACACTGAAGCTTTCTTT. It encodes CSAQGGVNTEAFF.

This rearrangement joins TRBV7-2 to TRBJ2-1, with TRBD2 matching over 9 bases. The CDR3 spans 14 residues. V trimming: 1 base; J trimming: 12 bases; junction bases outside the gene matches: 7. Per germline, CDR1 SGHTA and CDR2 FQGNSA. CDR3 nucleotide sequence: TGTGCCAGCAGCTTAGAGGGACTAGCCACGCGGCAGTTCTTC. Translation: CASSLEGLATRQFF.

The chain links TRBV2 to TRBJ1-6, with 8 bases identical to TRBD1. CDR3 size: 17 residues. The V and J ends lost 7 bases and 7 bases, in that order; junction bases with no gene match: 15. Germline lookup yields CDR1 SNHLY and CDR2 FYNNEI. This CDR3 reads CASIPSGRGLKNSPLHF. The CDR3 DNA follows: TGTGCCAGCATACCGAGCGGCAGGGGGCTTAAGAATTCACCCCTCCACTTT.

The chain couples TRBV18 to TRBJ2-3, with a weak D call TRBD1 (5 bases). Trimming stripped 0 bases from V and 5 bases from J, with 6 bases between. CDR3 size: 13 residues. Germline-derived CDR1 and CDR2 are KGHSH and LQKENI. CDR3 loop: CASSPPQGDTQYF. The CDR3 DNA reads TGTGCCAGCTCACCACCGCAGGGAGATACGCAGTATTTT.

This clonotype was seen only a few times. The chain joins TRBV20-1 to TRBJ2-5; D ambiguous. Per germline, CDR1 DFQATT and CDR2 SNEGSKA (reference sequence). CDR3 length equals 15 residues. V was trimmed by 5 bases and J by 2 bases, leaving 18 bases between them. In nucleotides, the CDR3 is TGCAGTGCTCTAGGATTTAGTGGTCGGCAAGAGACCCAGTACTTC. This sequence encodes CSALGFSGRQETQYF.

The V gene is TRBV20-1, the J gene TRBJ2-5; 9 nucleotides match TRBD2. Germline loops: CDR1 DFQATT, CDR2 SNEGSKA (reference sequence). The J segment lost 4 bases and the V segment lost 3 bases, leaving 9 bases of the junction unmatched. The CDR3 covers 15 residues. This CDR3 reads CSASLREGLRETQYF. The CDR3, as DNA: TGCAGTGCTAGTCTGCGGGAGGGCCTGAGAGAGACCCAGTACTTC.

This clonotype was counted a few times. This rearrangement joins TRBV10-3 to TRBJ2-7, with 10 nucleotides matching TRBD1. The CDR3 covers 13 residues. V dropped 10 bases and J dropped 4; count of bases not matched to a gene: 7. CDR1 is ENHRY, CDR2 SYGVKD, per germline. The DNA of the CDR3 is TGTGCCACCCGGGACAGGGGTGAATACGAGCAGTACTTC. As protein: CATRDRGEYEQYF.

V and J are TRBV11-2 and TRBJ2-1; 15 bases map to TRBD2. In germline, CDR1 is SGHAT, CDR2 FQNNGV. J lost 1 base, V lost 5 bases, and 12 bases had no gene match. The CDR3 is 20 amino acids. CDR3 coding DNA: TGTGCCAGCAGCACCCCCGGTGGGACTAGCGGGAGGTGGTCCTACAATGAGCAGTTCTTC. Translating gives CASSTPGGTSGRWSYNEQFF.

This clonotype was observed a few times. CDR3 DNA: TGTGCCAGCAGTCCCCCCACCTACAATGAGCAGTTCTTC. Translating gives CASSPPTYNEQFF. J is TRBJ2-1 and V is TRBV28; D call uncertain. CDR1 and CDR2 (germline): MDHEN, SYDVKM. The CDR3 has 13 amino acids. V dropped 5 bases and J dropped 2 bases, with 7 bases sitting between them. The full variable domain, its missing parts supplied by reference TRBV28 and TRBJ2-1, is DVKVTQSSRYLVKRTGEKVFLECVQDMDHENMFWYRQDPGLGLRLIYFSYDVKMKEKGDIPEGYSVSREKKERFSLILESASTNQTSMYLCASSPPTYNEQFFGPGTRLTVL.

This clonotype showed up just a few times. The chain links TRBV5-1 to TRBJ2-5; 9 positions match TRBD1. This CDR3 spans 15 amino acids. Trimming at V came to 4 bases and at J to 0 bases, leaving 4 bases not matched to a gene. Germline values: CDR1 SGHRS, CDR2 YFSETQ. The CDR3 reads CASSAGTGNQETQYF. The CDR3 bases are TGCGCCAGCAGCGCGGGGACAGGGAACCAAGAGACCCAGTACTTC. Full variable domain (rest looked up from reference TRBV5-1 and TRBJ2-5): KAGVTQTPRYLIKTRGQQVTLSCSPISGHRSVSWYQQTPGQGLQFLFEYFSETQRNKGNFPGRFSGRQFSNSRSEMNVSTLELGDSALYLCASSAGTGNQETQYFGPGTRLLVL.

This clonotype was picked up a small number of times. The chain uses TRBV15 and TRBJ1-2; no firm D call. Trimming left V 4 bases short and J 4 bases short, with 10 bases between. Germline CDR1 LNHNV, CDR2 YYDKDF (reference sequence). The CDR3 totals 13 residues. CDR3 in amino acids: CATSIGGAYGYTF. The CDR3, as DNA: TGTGCCACCAGCATTGGCGGAGCCTATGGCTACACCTTC.

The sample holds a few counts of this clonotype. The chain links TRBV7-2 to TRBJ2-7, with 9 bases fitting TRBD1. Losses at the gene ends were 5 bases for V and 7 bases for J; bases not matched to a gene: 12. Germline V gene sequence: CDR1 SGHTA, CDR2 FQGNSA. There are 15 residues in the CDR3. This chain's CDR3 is CASSVGQGSSFEQYF. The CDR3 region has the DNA TGTGCCAGCAGCGTGGGACAGGGATCTTCGTTTGAGCAGTACTTC.

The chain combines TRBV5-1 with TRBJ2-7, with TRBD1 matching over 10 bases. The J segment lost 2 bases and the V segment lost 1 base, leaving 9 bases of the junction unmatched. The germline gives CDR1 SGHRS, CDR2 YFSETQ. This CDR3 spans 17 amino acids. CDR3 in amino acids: CASSLTTGGLSAYEQYF. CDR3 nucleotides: TGCGCCAGCAGCTTGACGACAGGGGGCTTATCCGCCTACGAGCAGTACTTC.

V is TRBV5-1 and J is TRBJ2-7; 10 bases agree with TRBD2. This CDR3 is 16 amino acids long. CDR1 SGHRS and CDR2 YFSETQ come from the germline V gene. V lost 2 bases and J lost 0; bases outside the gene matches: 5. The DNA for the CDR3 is TGCGCCAGCAGCTTTCGACTAGCGGGCAGCTCCTACGAGCAGTACTTC. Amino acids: CASSFRLAGSSYEQYF.

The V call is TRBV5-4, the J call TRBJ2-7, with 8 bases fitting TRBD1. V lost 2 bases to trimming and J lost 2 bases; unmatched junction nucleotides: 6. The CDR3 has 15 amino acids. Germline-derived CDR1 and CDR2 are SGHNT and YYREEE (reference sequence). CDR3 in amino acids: CASSLPGQAAYEQYF. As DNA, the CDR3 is TGTGCCAGCAGCTTACCGGGACAGGCCGCCTACGAGCAGTACTTC.

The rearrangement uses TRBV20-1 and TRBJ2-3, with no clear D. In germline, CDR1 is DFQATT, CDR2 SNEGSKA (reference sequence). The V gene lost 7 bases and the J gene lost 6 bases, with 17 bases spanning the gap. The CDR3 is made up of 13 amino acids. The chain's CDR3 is CSVAGSRFDTQYF. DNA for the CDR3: TGCAGTGTCGCCGGTAGTCGGTTTGATACGCAGTATTTT.